A selection of T cell receptor beta chains follows, all from one sample in a study of T cell responses to AZD1222 COVID-19 vaccine. Produced via immunoSEQ multiplex PCR; TCRdb's table is partial and in-frame only. The sample carries approximately 70,000 clones, just over 85% recorded once. The material was peripheral blood, obtained on day 0 of AZD1222 vaccination. All receptors come from an adult in good health. Both conserved end residues are part of each CDR3. Fields, in order: V gene, CDR3 protein.

>TRBV12-5
CASGLSGYDYTF
>TRBV25-1
CASSEGRQGNQPQHF
>TRBV11-2
CASSFTSGLLETQYF
>TRBV28
CASSSEDRVQPQHF
>TRBV24-1
CATSDLQFGGKETQYF
>TRBV4-3
CASSKGIAGQETQYF
>TRBV4-3
CASSQEMGWTTEAFF
>TRBV7-2
CASSLVPESPIEQYF
>TRBV6-6
CASSYATGGKQPQHF
>TRBV10-3
CAISTGDNTEAFF
>TRBV5-8
CASSLGTSGRQFDEQFF
>TRBV6-5
CASTSSGGGTDTQYF
>TRBV28
CASITPRGYTEAFF
>TRBV3-1/TRBV3-2
CASSLGTSGTGEQYF
>TRBV5-1
CASSLDPGLYEQYF
>TRBV28
CASSLFRDPEQYF
>TRBV7-2
CASSFGRDNEQFF
>TRBV5-1
CASSLALGISGRARVNEQFF
>TRBV3-1/TRBV3-2
CASSQSLSSSPEQYF
>TRBV7-2
CASSGDMGETQYF
>TRBV28
CASSFRAGRGNYGYTF
>TRBV7-3
CASSELGGQPQHF
>TRBV2
CAIQTAERTEAFF
>TRBV21-1
CASSKEALANTGELFF
>TRBV28
CASSLTTYEQYF
>TRBV30
CAWSVFVFVGQGAREQHF
>TRBV5-6
CASSFASGGGEQFF
>TRBV19
CASSSQQGRGEKLFF
>TRBV5-1
CASSLAGNYNSPLHF
>TRBV6-6
CASSYSKAEAFF
>TRBV19
CASSLGQGNTEAFF
>TRBV28
CASSLGTVKNEQYF
>TRBV28
CASSLVVGEADSYNEQFF
>TRBV12-3/TRBV12-4
CASSAGNTEAFF
>TRBV19
CARATGRNTEAFF
>TRBV3-1/TRBV3-2
CASSQDDGYNEQFF
>TRBV3-1/TRBV3-2
CASSLAGGTQYF
>TRBV19
CATSGNTEAFF
>TRBV28
CASSFDSAGEEETQYF
>TRBV7-9
CASSSPGGRLNEQFF
>TRBV29-1
CSVESTGSYEQYF
>TRBV4-1
CASSSLYEQYF
>TRBV2
CASSPQAGDYYNEQFF
>TRBV7-9
CASSLSEMRTEAFF
>TRBV6-2/TRBV6-3
CASSYGGPGDTEAFF
>TRBV9
CASSEGPFYEQFF
>TRBV28
CASSFLRRRGNTEAFF